Below are 15 T cell receptor beta chains sequenced from a single sample in a study of blood T cells in healthy people across ages. With a J-beta primer mix and a sample-barcoded 5' primer, a second PCR ran roughly 6 to 11 cycles. From the 5' RACE reads, TCRdb called clonotypes with MiXCR, one entry per CDR3 protein. The repertoire includes about 670,000 distinct CDR3 sequences, roughly half of them detected once, and roughly 14% sits in the top ten. Specimen: blood. The receptors originated from an elderly woman in good health.

This clonotype came up a few times. Possible read error: a much larger clone is one base away. The chain combines TRBV15 with TRBJ2-7; D call uncertain. This CDR3 spans 13 amino acids. With 7 bases removed from V and 7 bases from J, the gap between germline ends came to 17 bases. CDR1 is LNHNV, CDR2 YYDKDF, per germline (reference sequence). The CDR3 is CATTSLRRNEQYF. Written as DNA, the CDR3 is TGTGCCACCACCAGCCTCAGGCGTAATGAGCAGTACTTC.

This clonotype appeared a few times. The chain has TRBV7-9 and TRBJ1-1; D unresolved. V was shortened by 3 bases and J by 0 bases, with 17 bases between the two germline ends. This CDR3 is built from 17 residues. From germline, CDR1 is SEHNR and CDR2 FQNEAQ (reference sequence). CDR3 sequence (DNA): TGTGCCAGCAGCTTTGCTCGACCCGGCGGGGTGAACACTGAAGCTTTCTTT. Translation: CASSFARPGGVNTEAFF.

The chain uses TRBV20-1 and TRBJ2-1; 7 nucleotides align to TRBD2. The J call may be incorrect, as the DNA end agrees better with TRBJ2-7. The CDR3 sequence is 15 residues long. Germline V gene data show CDR1 as DFQATT and CDR2 as SNEGSKA (reference sequence). CDR3 protein: CSAGLPSGGYNEQYF. The CDR3 coding sequence is TGCAGTGCTGGCCTTCCTAGCGGAGGCTACAATGAGCAGTACTTC.

The chain recombines TRBV12-5 with TRBJ1-4; 7 nucleotides match TRBD1. V dropped 5 bases and J dropped 7; count of bases not matched to a gene: 4. CDR1 LGHNT and CDR2 FRNRAP come from the germline V gene. The CDR3 has 13 residues. The CDR3 is CASGTGAGEKLFF. The CDR3 nucleotides read TGTGCTAGTGGTACAGGGGCGGGTGAAAAACTGTTTTTT.

This clonotype was detected a few times. Given a much more abundant clone one base away, this may be a read error. The chain recombines TRBV10-3 with TRBJ2-5, with D perhaps matching TRBD1 (6 bases). Per the germline V gene, CDR1 is ENHRY and CDR2 is SYGVKD. V lost 10 bases and J lost 5, with 17 bases in between. The CDR3 loop spans 13 amino acids. CDR3 DNA: TGTGCCAGCACAGGGCAGTTAGGGGAGACCCAGTACTTC. It codes for CASTGQLGETQYF.

This clonotype has ten or more counts. This chain links TRBV4-2 with TRBJ2-5; unclear D gene. The CDR3 is 14 amino acids. CDR1 is LGHNA, CDR2 YNFKEQ, per germline. The ends were cut back, 1 base at V and 1 base at J, with 7 bases in the middle. This CDR3 reads CASSQGSSQETQYF. In DNA, the CDR3 is TGTGCCAGCAGCCAAGGGAGTTCCCAAGAGACCCAGTACTTC.

CDR3 in amino acids: CASRPGLAGGRDTQYF. Here the CDR3 DNA reads TGCGCCAGCAGACCCGGACTAGCGGGAGGCAGAGATACGCAGTATTTT. The V and J genes are TRBV10-1 and TRBJ2-3, with 14 bases fitting TRBD2. CDR3 length: 16 amino acids. Germline CDR1 reads WNHNN; CDR2 reads SYGVQD (reference sequence). V trimming: 6 bases; J trimming: 5 bases; junction bases outside the gene matches: 7.

The V gene is TRBV30, the J gene TRBJ1-1; D gene uncertain. CDR3 size: 15 residues. V was cut by 2 bases and J by 0 bases, with 13 bases left in between. Per the germline V gene, CDR1 is GTSNPN and CDR2 is SVGIG (reference sequence). In nucleotides, the CDR3 is TGTGCCTGGAGTCCCCCGGGAGGGTTGAACACTGAAGCTTTCTTT. Amino acids: CAWSPPGGLNTEAFF.

This clonotype appeared a few times. V gene TRBV24-1 combines with J gene TRBJ2-4, with 7 bases matching TRBD1. The CDR3 consists of 15 residues. V was pared by 8 bases and J by 0 bases, with 6 bases of the junction left unmatched. Germline V gene data show CDR1 as KGHDR and CDR2 as SFDVKD. The CDR3 DNA reads as TGTGCCACCATTGGACAGGCTTTAGCCAAAAACATTCAGTACTTC. Protein product: CATIGQALAKNIQYF.

Worth noting for this clonotype: Germline is not matched at one junction end, which may reflect a read error. The gene calls are TRBV3-1 and TRBJ2-1; TRBD1 matches 7 bases. Germline V gene sequence: CDR1 LGHDT, CDR2 YNNKEL (reference sequence). CDR3 size: 16 residues. CDR3 coding DNA: TGTGTCAGCAGCCAAGCAAACAGGGGAAGGTACAATGAGCGGTTCTTC. This encodes CVSSQANRGRYNERFF.

This chain links TRBV12-3 or TRBV12-4 with TRBJ2-5; no clear D. The V end was cut by 3 bases, the J end by 11 bases, with 22 bases between. This CDR3 region has 15 residues. The chain's CDR3 is CASSFGRSPTREQYF. The CDR3 DNA reads as TGTGCCAGCAGTTTCGGCAGAAGTCCTACGAGAGAGCAGTACTTC.

About this clonotype itself: The CDR3 carries no conserved terminal phenylalanine or tryptophan, so it likely arises from a read error. This chain connects TRBV5-1 to TRBJ2-3; D is perhaps TRBD1 (5 bases). The CDR3 spans 13 residues. Germline V gene data show CDR1 as SGHRS and CDR2 as YFSETQ. The V end lost 5 bases, the J end lost 1 base, and 8 bases lay between the germline ends. The DNA of the CDR3 is TGCGCCAGCAGGACAGCCCGCACAGATACGCAGTATGTT. Residues: CASRTARTDTQYV.

The CDR3 here is CASSTGIAKNIQYF. CDR3 DNA sequence: TGTGCCAGCAGTACAGGGATAGCCAAAAACATTCAGTACTTC. J is TRBJ2-4 and V is TRBV27; the D gene is possibly TRBD1 (6 bases). CDR1 is MNHEY, CDR2 SMNVEV, per germline (reference sequence). This CDR3 contains 14 residues. V lost 5 bases and J lost 0, with 8 bases in between.

The gene calls are TRBV9 and TRBJ2-5, with 7 nucleotides matching TRBD2. This CDR3 comprises 13 residues. CDR1 is SGDLS, CDR2 YYNGEE, per germline. V shed 5 bases and J 1 base; nucleotides not matched to a gene: 2. The DNA of the CDR3 is TGTGCCAGCAGGGGGAGGGGCCAAGAGACCCAGTACTTC. Amino acid sequence: CASRGRGQETQYF.

The chain joins TRBV7-2 to TRBJ2-5; 7 bases match TRBD2. Germline CDR1 and CDR2: SGHTA and FQGNSA. CDR3 length: 15 amino acids. With V trimmed by 3 bases and J by 0 bases, 4 bases remained unmatched. The CDR3 here is CASSLNGRNQETQYF. CDR3 in DNA: TGTGCCAGCAGCTTGAACGGGAGGAACCAAGAGACCCAGTACTTC.